This T cell receptor beta chain was profiled in a study of OX40 agonist ivuxolimab in advanced cancers. Profiled with immunoSEQ multiplex PCR; TCRdb holds only in-frame clones, not every one. This table holds 55,000 to 65,000 clones, around 80% found once. V lost 5 bases, J lost 1 base, and 10 bases stayed unmatched. The germline V gene encodes CDR1 SGHTA and CDR2 FQGNSA. This CDR3 spans 18 amino acids. The sequence derives from an adult with an advanced solid tumor such as melanoma, head and neck, liver or kidney cancer. This chain uses TRBV7-2 with TRBJ2-3; 12 bases are a match to TRBD2. This material consisted of CD4+ or CD8+ T cells sorted from blood, taken in a trial of the OX40 agonist ivuxolimab. In nucleotides, the CDR3 is TGTGCCAGCAGCCCTCGACTAGCGGGAGATGTAGGCACAGATACGCAGTATTTT. Encoded protein: CASSPRLAGDVGTDTQYF.